This record looks at one T cell receptor (beta chain) sequence and its context. Ages ranged from roughly 18 to 95 years, with residence in about two dozen US areas. TCRdb keeps only in-frame clones here, not all; method: immunoSEQ multiplex PCR. This table holds under 150,000 clones, more than 70% found once. This sample is part of a study of blood T cell repertoires in COVID-19. J lost 4 bases, V lost 2 bases, and 5 bases had no gene match. The CDR3 contains 15 residues. Germline V CDR1 and CDR2: SGHTA, FQGNSA. This sequence was found in a man aged 40-49 years with acute COVID-19. The chain joins TRBV7-2 to TRBJ2-7; TRBD1 matches at 10 bases. The material sequenced was PBMCs or T cells enriched from blood (not recorded which). DNA of the CDR3: TGTGCCAGCAGCTTAAGTGGGGACAGGGGTTACGAGCAGTACTTC. Encoded protein: CASSLSGDRGYEQYF.